This entry features one TCR beta chain sequence. This CDR3 contains 12 residues. Germline lookup yields CDR1 MNHEY and CDR2 SVGAGI. The V end was cut by 10 bases, the J end by 3 bases, with 13 bases between. These data belong to a study of CD8 T cells in Susac syndrome. Reverse transcription of about 0.45 to 1 ug RNA was performed with random hexamers. TCRdb analysed the immunoSEQ multiplex PCR reads with MiXCR anew, one entry per CDR3 protein. Of 200,000 to 250,000 distinct CDR3 sequences in the sample, roughly 93% were seen once. This receptor was obtained from a human donor with multiple sclerosis. Sequenced sample: CD4+ T cells from PBMCs. The chain couples TRBV6-5 to TRBJ2-7; the D gene could be TRBD1 or TRBD2 (5 bases each). The CDR3 loop is CATRDQNYEQYF. As DNA, the CDR3 is TGTGCCACCCGGGACCAGAACTACGAGCAGTACTTC.